The TCR beta chain under discussion was sequenced for a study of cytomegalovirus exposure and HLA in healthy donors. As concerns this clone: Its antigen is currently unknown.

General study points: In vitro assays verified that a few CMV-associated chains recognized CMV antigens specifically.

Primers: 60 Vbeta forward and 13 Jbeta reverse. Here immunoSEQ multiplex PCR was the method, and the copy in TCRdb shows in-frame clones only, minus some. The data show about 55,000 clones, 65% to 80% seen once. Germline CDR1 SEHNR, CDR2 FQNEAQ (reference sequence). The CDR3 sequence is 14 residues long. V was shortened by 11 bases and J by 13 bases, with 27 bases between the two germline ends. The receptor was derived from a man in his forties in good health and CMV-seropositive. The chain has TRBV7-9 and TRBJ2-1; TRBD2 is a possible D gene (6 bases). Material: PBMCs. The CDR3 DNA reads TGTGCCGGAACCCTGGGGGGAGGTTCGTCCTCTCAGTTCTTC. Protein sequence: CAGTLGGGSSSQFF.